This T cell receptor (beta chain) was found in a study of blood T cell repertoires in COVID-19. V was pared by 5 bases and J by 4 bases, with 5 bases of the junction left unmatched. Germline V gene sequence: CDR1 LNHNV, CDR2 YYDKDF (reference sequence). The CDR3 runs to 16 residues. Measured with immunoSEQ multiplex PCR; TCRdb has only the in-frame clones, and not every one. The sample has 210,000 or so clones; 75% to 85% are singletons. Sequenced: peripheral blood. The chain joins TRBV15 to TRBJ2-6, with 10 bases aligning to TRBD1. This receptor was obtained from a man between 50 and 59 years old with COVID-19, enrolled during active disease. The CDR3, as DNA: TGTGCCACCAGCGCCGGGACAGGGGCCGGGGCCAACGTCCTGACTTTC. As protein: CATSAGTGAGANVLTF.